This TCR beta chain was sequenced for a study of neurological immune-mediated disorders. Findings and caveats of the study: There was no clinical or MRI feature that showed an association with the multiple sclerosis repertoire cluster.

TCRdb recomputed calls from the 5' RACE reads with MiXCR, one row per CDR3 protein. The repertoire has tens of thousands of distinct CDR3 sequences, 2.5% of them found once; the top ten carry 2% to 3%. This clonotype was seen many times. The antigen remains unidentified. Sequencing was carried out using PBMCs. This sequence was found in a man aged 50 to 59 with multiple sclerosis.

The CDR3 loop reads CSASDRTYEQYF. CDR3 in DNA: TGCAGTGCTAGCGACAGAACCTACGAGCAGTACTTC. The rearrangement joins TRBV20-1 to TRBJ2-7; TRBD1 is a possible D gene (5 bases). Germline V CDR1 and CDR2: DFQATT, SNEGSKA (reference sequence). Trimming shortened V by 3 bases and J by 2 bases, and 8 bases separated the two germline ends. This CDR3 has 12 residues.